The 25 T cell receptor beta chains in this list originate from one sample, sequenced in a study of cytomegalovirus exposure and HLA in healthy donors. A multiplex PCR was run with 60 Vbeta primers and 13 Jbeta primers. Clones were sequenced by immunoSEQ multiplex PCR, and TCRdb holds only the in-frame ones, with some missing. The table includes 85,000 to 100,000 clones, 80% to 90% detected once. The specimen sequenced was PBMCs. Every receptor here comes from a woman aged 18-35 years in good health and CMV-seropositive.

The chain combines TRBV4-2 with TRBJ1-5; tentatively, D is TRBD1 (6 bases). Germline values: CDR1 LGHNA, CDR2 YNFKEQ. The CDR3 extends over 15 amino acids. Trimming shortened V by 1 base and J by 4 bases, and 11 bases separated the two germline ends. The CDR3 DNA reads TGTGCCAGCAGCCAAGGGCAGGGACAAAATCAGCCCCAGCATTTT. Translating gives CASSQGQGQNQPQHF.

J is TRBJ1-6 and V is TRBV2; 7 nucleotides agree with TRBD1. Germline lookup yields CDR1 SNHLY and CDR2 FYNNEI. The CDR3 runs 16 residues. V lost 10 bases, J lost 6 bases, and 15 bases stayed unmatched. As DNA, the CDR3 is TGTGCCATCACCCAAAGGCCGGGACAGTTTAATTCACCCCTCCACTTT. Its translation: CAITQRPGQFNSPLHF.

This chain links TRBV7-6 with TRBJ2-6; TRBD1 matches 7 bases. With V trimmed by 5 bases and J by 2 bases, 3 bases remained unmatched. Germline V gene sequence: CDR1 SGHVS, CDR2 FNYEAQ. This CDR3 region has 15 residues. The CDR3 bases are TGTGCCAGCAGCCAGGGGGTTGCTGGGGCCAACGTCCTGACTTTC. This encodes CASSQGVAGANVLTF.

This rearrangement joins TRBV2 to TRBJ1-2; 7 bases map to TRBD1. Germline-derived CDR1 and CDR2 are SNHLY and FYNNEI. The J segment lost 5 bases and the V segment lost 4 bases, leaving 1 base of the junction unmatched. CDR3 size: 12 residues. This CDR3 is CASSAQGYGYTF. In DNA, the CDR3 is TGTGCCAGCAGTGCACAGGGGTATGGCTACACCTTC. Looking up the rest from reference TRBV2 and TRBJ1-2 gives the full variable domain: EPEVTQTPSHQVTQMGQEVILRCVPISNHLYFYWYRQILGQKVEFLVSFYNNEISEKSEIFDDQFSVERPDGSNFTLKIRSTKLEDSAMYFCASSAQGYGYTFGSGTRLTVV.

This rearrangement joins TRBV5-4 to TRBJ1-1; D is unresolved. Trimming shortened V by 1 base and J by 3 bases, and 7 bases separated the two germline ends. Per the germline V gene, CDR1 is SGHNT and CDR2 is YYREEE (reference sequence). This CDR3 has 13 residues. The CDR3 sequence is CASSLWEDTEAFF. For the CDR3, the DNA is TGTGCCAGCAGCTTGTGGGAGGACACTGAAGCTTTCTTT.

V and J are TRBV2 and TRBJ2-5; TRBD1 matches at 8 bases. V trimming: 6 bases; J trimming: 5 bases; junction bases outside the gene matches: 11. Looked up from germline, CDR1 is SNHLY and CDR2 is FYNNEI. This CDR3 is built from 15 residues. The DNA for the CDR3 is TGTGCCAGCAGCGTACTTGGCACAGGGGGTGAGACCCAGTACTTC. This codes for CASSVLGTGGETQYF.

DNA of the CDR3: TGTGCCACCAGCATATCAGGGGGCGGCAATCAGCCCCAGCATTTT. Its protein product is CATSISGGGNQPQHF. V and J are TRBV15 and TRBJ1-5; 8 bases map to TRBD1. CDR1 and CDR2 (germline): LNHNV, YYDKDF (reference sequence). CDR3 length: 15 amino acids. V lost 4 bases and J lost 2; bases outside the gene matches: 4. Full variable domain (missing parts from reference TRBV15 and TRBJ1-5): DAMVIQNPRYQVTQFGKPVTLSCSQTLNHNVMYWYQQKSSQAPKLLFHYYDKDFNNEADTPDNFQSRRPNTSFCFLDIRSPGLGDTAMYLCATSISGGGNQPQHFGDGTRLSIL.

V usage is TRBV15 and J usage is TRBJ2-7; no firm D call. Trimming stripped 5 bases from V and 3 bases from J, with 11 bases between. This CDR3 is built from 13 residues. Germline loops: CDR1 LNHNV, CDR2 YYDKDF (reference sequence). CDR3 residues: CATSPEYGYEQYF. The CDR3 nucleotides are TGTGCCACCAGCCCTGAATACGGCTACGAGCAGTACTTC.

CDR3 region: CASSLQGPTHSGNTIYF. The CDR3 DNA is TGCGCCAGCAGCTTACAGGGGCCGACGCACTCTGGAAACACCATATATTTT. The chain uses TRBV5-1 and TRBJ1-3, with 7 bases matching TRBD1. Germline CDR1 is SGHRS and CDR2 is YFSETQ. The CDR3 covers 17 residues. V lost 2 bases to trimming and J lost 0 bases; unmatched junction nucleotides: 8.

This chain links TRBV2 with TRBJ2-1; 8 bases are a match to TRBD2. The V segment lost 6 bases and the J segment 0 bases; nucleotides outside the gene matches: 7. Germline V gives CDR1 SNHLY, CDR2 FYNNEI. This CDR3 has 16 residues. CDR3 protein: CASRHTSGRSYNEQFF. The CDR3, as DNA: TGTGCCAGCAGGCATACTAGCGGACGCTCCTACAATGAGCAGTTCTTC.

The V call is TRBV5-4, the J call TRBJ1-2, with 7 positions matching TRBD1. V lost 0 bases, J lost 8 bases, and 4 bases stayed unmatched. Germline assignment: CDR1 SGHNT and CDR2 YYREEE (reference sequence). The CDR3 extends over 13 amino acids. This CDR3 reads CASSLAGGWGYTF. CDR3 sequence (DNA): TGTGCCAGCAGCTTGGCAGGGGGTTGGGGCTACACCTTC.

This chain joins TRBV13 and TRBJ2-1, with TRBD2 matching 13 bases. With V trimmed by 5 bases and J by 9 bases, 7 bases remained unmatched. Germline CDR1 reads PRHDT; CDR2 reads FYEKMQ (reference sequence). The CDR3 is made up of 15 amino acids. As DNA, the CDR3 is TGTGCCAGCAGCCAGACTAGCGGGAGGATTATTGAGCAGTTCTTC. Translating it yields CASSQTSGRIIEQFF.

This chain uses TRBV6-4 with TRBJ2-3; 9 bases line up with TRBD2. The CDR3 is 15 amino acids. The J segment lost 5 bases and the V segment lost 0 bases, leaving 3 bases of the junction unmatched. Germline-derived CDR1 and CDR2 are MRHNA and SNTAGT. CDR3 sequence reads: CASSDSSGGGDTQYF. CDR3 in DNA: TGTGCCAGCAGTGACTCTAGCGGGGGTGGAGATACGCAGTATTTT.

This chain connects TRBV7-9 to TRBJ1-4, with TRBD1 matching 8 bases. The CDR3 runs 15 residues. Germline trimming cut 5 bases from V and 7 bases from J; bases unmatched to any gene: 9. The germline gives CDR1 SEHNR, CDR2 FQNEAQ (reference sequence). The CDR3 DNA is TGTGCCAGCAGCCCCAGACAGGGGAATTCTGAAAAACTGTTTTTT. This encodes CASSPRQGNSEKLFF.

The chain couples TRBV7-2 to TRBJ1-4, with a weak D call TRBD1 (5 bases). Trimming left V 1 base short and J 11 bases short, with 14 bases between. This CDR3 has 14 residues. Germline-derived CDR1 and CDR2 are SGHTA and FQGNSA. The CDR3: CASSLGAGGGKLFF. The CDR3, as DNA: TGTGCCAGCAGCTTAGGGGCCGGGGGAGGGAAACTGTTTTTT.

The J gene is TRBJ1-6, the V gene TRBV7-8, with 9 bases fitting TRBD1. Germline CDR1 reads SGHVS; CDR2 reads FQNEAQ. The length of the CDR3 is 15 residues. J gave up 7 bases and V 1 base, and 2 bases lay outside the gene matches. The CDR3 sequence is CASSLGTGENSPLHF. CDR3 DNA sequence: TGTGCCAGCAGCTTAGGGACAGGGGAGAATTCACCCCTCCACTTT.

The chain employs TRBV20-1 and TRBJ2-7; TRBD1 agrees at 8 bases. V dropped 3 bases and J dropped 9; count of bases not matched to a gene: 4. The CDR3 is 11 residues long. CDR1 is DFQATT, CDR2 SNEGSKA, per germline (reference sequence). The CDR3 DNA reads TGCAGTGCTAGCGGACAGGGCAGGCAGTACTTC. Amino acids: CSASGQGRQYF.

This clone appeared a single time. The rearrangement links TRBV5-6 to TRBJ2-5; D possibly corresponds to TRBD1 (5 bases). In germline, CDR1 is SGHDT, CDR2 YYEEEE. The CDR3 runs to 15 residues. Trimming took off 7 bases at V and 5 bases at J, with 21 bases between the two ends. CDR3: CASLLQGNALETQYF. DNA of the CDR3: TGTGCCAGCTTGTTGCAGGGCAACGCATTGGAGACCCAGTACTTC.

The V call is TRBV15, the J call TRBJ2-5; TRBD2 matches at 9 bases. After removal of 1 base from V and 4 bases from J, the junction contained 4 bases not matched to a gene. CDR1 LNHNV and CDR2 YYDKDF come from the germline V gene (reference sequence). The CDR3 runs to 15 residues. The DNA of the CDR3 is TGTGCCACCAGCAGAGGACTAGCGGAGCGAGAGACCCAGTACTTC. This gives the protein CATSRGLAERETQYF.

V is TRBV4-1 and J is TRBJ2-3; weak D call: TRBD2 (5 bases). V lost 2 bases, J lost 0 bases, and 9 bases lay in between. CDR1 MGHRA and CDR2 YSYEKL come from the germline V gene. The CDR3 is 15 amino acids. The CDR3 bases are TGCGCCAGCAGCCAAAGCGGCCCTAGCACAGATACGCAGTATTTT. Translating it yields CASSQSGPSTDTQYF.

The rearrangement links TRBV7-9 to TRBJ2-7, with D hard to call. The CDR3 contains 13 residues. V lost 5 bases and J lost 0, with 8 bases in between. The germline V gene encodes CDR1 SEHNR and CDR2 FQNEAQ (reference sequence). The CDR3 region has the DNA TGTGCCAGCAGCCTACCGATCTCCTACGAGCAGTACTTC. Amino acid sequence: CASSLPISYEQYF.

The chain carries TRBV27 and TRBJ2-7; 8 bases are a match to TRBD2. Germline assignment: CDR1 MNHEY and CDR2 SMNVEV (reference sequence). There are 15 residues in the CDR3. V lost 5 bases, J lost 1 base, and 7 bases stayed unmatched. The CDR3 reads CASSPLAGHSYEQYF. CDR3 nucleotide sequence: TGTGCCAGCAGTCCGCTAGCGGGCCATTCCTACGAGCAGTACTTC.

The rearrangement links TRBV5-1 to TRBJ2-7; TRBD2 matches 11 bases. J gave up 0 bases and V 3 bases, and 5 bases lay outside the gene matches. This CDR3 has 16 amino acids. Germline V gives CDR1 SGHRS, CDR2 YFSETQ. In DNA form, the CDR3 reads TGCGCCAGCAGCTGGGCTAGCGGGGGGTTCTCCTACGAGCAGTACTTC. It specifies CASSWASGGFSYEQYF.

V is TRBV5-1 and J is TRBJ1-2, with 10 positions matching TRBD1. Trimming took 4 bases from V and 3 from J; bases not matched to a gene: 6. The germline V gene has CDR1 SGHRS and CDR2 YFSETQ. The CDR3 totals 15 residues. The CDR3 DNA reads TGCGCCAGCAGCCGACAGGGGGCTGGGGACTATGGCTACACCTTC. This sequence encodes CASSRQGAGDYGYTF. Full variable domain (missing parts from reference TRBV5-1 and TRBJ1-2): KAGVTQTPRYLIKTRGQQVTLSCSPISGHRSVSWYQQTPGQGLQFLFEYFSETQRNKGNFPGRFSGRQFSNSRSEMNVSTLELGDSALYLCASSRQGAGDYGYTFGSGTRLTVV.

The chain employs TRBV28 and TRBJ1-1; D is uncertain. There are 12 residues in the CDR3. The V and J ends lost 3 bases and 1 base respectively, with 3 bases between them. Germline CDR1 and CDR2: MDHEN and SYDVKM. The CDR3 region has the DNA TGTGCCAGCAGTTTCCGGAACACTGAAGCTTTCTTT. Amino acids: CASSFRNTEAFF.